This T cell receptor (beta chain) originates from a study of shared clonotypes between healthy human individuals. Study-level background: The composition of the donors was a couple of women and a few men aged 18 to 49.

Repertoires were generated with immunoSEQ multiplex PCR, while TCRdb's copy carries only in-frame clones and drops some. The data show more than 2 million clones, just under 95% seen once. Regarding the study as a whole: Larger estimated richness was generally recorded for naive subsets relative to memory subsets.

With respect to this clone: Its antigen remains unknown.

Naive-designated CD8 cells lacked CD45RO, were positively enriched for CCR7, and omitted terminally differentiated effector memory CD45RA+ cells. This receptor was obtained from a man younger than 35 in good health. The sequenced sample consisted of naive CD8+ T cells sorted from blood.

This CDR3 is CASSRDRGPAYEQYF. The CDR3 DNA follows: TGTGCCAGCAGCCGGGACAGGGGGCCGGCCTACGAGCAGTACTTC. The chain joins TRBV27 to TRBJ2-7, with TRBD1 identical over 12 bases. Germline V gene lookup returns CDR1 MNHEY and CDR2 SMNVEV (reference sequence). CDR3 length equals 15 residues. Germline trimming cut 6 bases from V and 2 bases from J; bases unmatched to any gene: 5.